A single sample is the source of the 12 T cell receptor beta chains below, sequenced in a study of blood T cell repertoires in COVID-19. Clones were sequenced by immunoSEQ multiplex PCR, and TCRdb holds only the in-frame ones, with some missing. This table has 55,000 to 85,000 clones, 81% appearing once. Sequencing was performed on peripheral blood. The receptors derive from a woman aged 70-85 years with acute or convalescent COVID-19.

This clone showed up just once. J is TRBJ1-4 and V is TRBV4-3, with TRBD1 matching 9 bases. V shed 4 bases and J 5 bases; nucleotides not matched to a gene: 8. This CDR3 spans 16 amino acids. The germline gives CDR1 LGHNA, CDR2 YSLEER. The CDR3 DNA follows: TGCGCCAGCAGCCTAGCCTTGGGACAGGGAAATGAAAAACTGTTTTTT. Amino acids: CASSLALGQGNEKLFF.

This clone came up once. V gene TRBV5-6 combines with J gene TRBJ1-1; D gene uncertain. Per the germline V gene, CDR1 is SGHDT and CDR2 is YYEEEE. V was cut by 1 base and J by 4 bases, with 8 bases left in between. The CDR3 spans 13 residues. Here the CDR3 reads CASSLTRATEAFF. Here the CDR3 DNA reads TGTGCCAGCAGCTTGACGCGGGCCACTGAAGCTTTCTTT.

This clone turned up a few times. The chain uses TRBV30 and TRBJ2-5; 9 nucleotides agree with TRBD1. The CDR3 has 14 residues. Looked up from germline, CDR1 is GTSNPN and CDR2 is SVGIG (reference sequence). Unmatched junction bases numbered 8, after V lost 4 bases and J lost 5 bases. The CDR3 coding sequence is TGTGCCTGGAACCTGGGACAGGGTGATGAGACCCAGTACTTC. As protein: CAWNLGQGDETQYF.

The rearrangement links TRBV20-1 to TRBJ2-2; TRBD2 matches at 12 bases. CDR3 length equals 17 residues. Germline V CDR1 and CDR2: DFQATT, SNEGSKA (reference sequence). Unmatched junction bases numbered 5, after V lost 3 bases and J lost 0 bases. Written as DNA, the CDR3 is TGCAGTGCTAGTCCCGGACTAGCGGGGACGAACACCGGGGAGCTGTTTTTT. Protein sequence: CSASPGLAGTNTGELFF.

The chain joins TRBV20-1 to TRBJ2-1; D gene uncertain. This CDR3 has 13 residues. The V gene lost 3 bases and the J gene lost 0 bases, with 6 bases spanning the gap. Germline V CDR1 and CDR2: DFQATT, SNEGSKA (reference sequence). Here the CDR3 reads CSASQVSYNEQFF. The CDR3 DNA reads as TGCAGTGCTAGTCAGGTCTCCTACAATGAGCAGTTCTTC.

The chain's CDR3 is CASSLLPSGSGYTF. Written as DNA, the CDR3 is TGTGCCAGCAGCTTGTTGCCGTCAGGTTCGGGCTACACCTTC. The J gene is TRBJ1-2, the V gene TRBV5-6; D not certain. The V end lost 1 base, the J end lost 8 bases, and 15 bases lay between the germline ends. Germline CDR1 reads SGHDT; CDR2 reads YYEEEE. The CDR3 is 14 residues long. The full variable domain, rest sourced from reference TRBV5-6 and TRBJ1-2, is DAGVTQSPTHLIKTRGQQVTLRCSPKSGHDTVSWYQQALGQGPQFIFQYYEEEERQRGNFPDRFSGHQFPNYSSELNVNALLLGDSALYLCASSLLPSGSGYTFGSGTRLTVV.

The CDR3 is CASRSREAFTDTQYF. DNA for the CDR3: TGTGCCAGCCGGTCTCGCGAGGCTTTCACAGATACGCAGTATTTT. V gene TRBV19 combines with J gene TRBJ2-3; D gene ambiguous. This CDR3 is 15 amino acids long. Looked up from germline, CDR1 is LNHDA and CDR2 is SQIVND (reference sequence). Trimming removed 9 bases from V and 2 bases from J, with 18 bases in between. Full variable domain (rest looked up from reference TRBV19 and TRBJ2-3): DGGITQSPKYLFRKEGQNVTLSCEQNLNHDAMYWYRQDPGQGLRLIYYSQIVNDFQKGDIAEGYSVSREKKESFPLTVTSAQKNPTAFYLCASRSREAFTDTQYFGPGTRLTVL.

This rearrangement joins TRBV19 to TRBJ2-7; 9 bases line up with TRBD1. Germline CDR1 and CDR2: LNHDA and SQIVND (reference sequence). The CDR3 is made up of 14 amino acids. V lost 6 bases and J lost 5; bases outside the gene matches: 8. CDR3 region: CASRPSGTGNEQYF. The CDR3 nucleotides are TGTGCCAGTAGGCCCTCCGGGACAGGGAACGAGCAGTACTTC.

V and J are TRBV19 and TRBJ1-5; 7 bases are a match to TRBD1. V lost 7 bases, J lost 1 base, and 10 bases stayed unmatched. The CDR3 extends over 16 amino acids. Germline V lookup: CDR1 LNHDA, CDR2 SQIVND (reference sequence). The CDR3 DNA is TGTGCCAGTACCACGTTCGGCAGGGGGAGCAATCAGCCCCAGCATTTT. It codes for CASTTFGRGSNQPQHF.

V usage is TRBV16 and J usage is TRBJ1-1; maybe TRBD1 (6 bases). Germline V gene lookup returns CDR1 KGHSY and CDR2 FQNENV. The V end was cut by 2 bases, the J end by 0 bases, with 16 bases between. This CDR3 is 17 amino acids long. The CDR3 here is CASSQRNRESMNTEAFF. The CDR3 DNA is TGTGCCAGCAGCCAAAGGAACAGGGAGAGCATGAACACTGAAGCTTTCTTT. Together with reference TRBV16 and TRBJ1-1, the CDR3 gives the full variable domain: GEEVAQTPKHLVRGEGQKAKLYCAPIKGHSYVFWYQQVLKNEFKFLISFQNENVFDETGMPKERFSAKCLPNSPCSLEIQATKLEDSAVYFCASSQRNRESMNTEAFFGQGTRLTVV.

This chain connects TRBV15 to TRBJ2-1; 13 bases agree with TRBD2. V lost 4 bases and J lost 9; bases outside the gene matches: 9. The germline gives CDR1 LNHNV, CDR2 YYDKDF (reference sequence). The CDR3 runs to 16 residues. Here the CDR3 DNA reads TGTGCCACCAGCAAAACGGCGGGACTAGCGGGATCTGAGCAGTTCTTC. Its translation: CATSKTAGLAGSEQFF.

The genes are TRBV12-3 or TRBV12-4 and TRBJ1-4, with a possible D match to TRBD1 (5 bases). Trimming took 5 bases from V and 11 from J, leaving 12 bases between them. The CDR3 loop spans 12 amino acids. The chain's CDR3 is CASSPRGAKLFF. CDR3 in DNA: TGTGCCAGCAGTCCCCGTGGGGCCAAACTGTTTTTT.